These 26 T cell receptor beta chains were sequenced from one sample in a study of OX40 agonist ivuxolimab in advanced cancers. Assay: immunoSEQ multiplex PCR; the TCRdb copy retains only in-frame clones and omits some. The table includes 30,000 to 45,000 clones, 80% to 85% detected once. The sample consisted of CD4+ or CD8+ T cells sorted from blood, taken in a trial of the OX40 agonist ivuxolimab. Receptors originate from an adult with an advanced solid tumor such as melanoma, head and neck, liver or kidney cancer.

The chain joins TRBV19 to TRBJ1-1; 7 nucleotides align to TRBD1. The V segment lost 6 bases and the J segment 2 bases; nucleotides outside the gene matches: 9. This CDR3 contains 15 residues. Germline V gene lookup returns CDR1 LNHDA and CDR2 SQIVND (reference sequence). This chain's CDR3 is CASRPGQFLNTEAFF. The CDR3 nucleotides read TGTGCCAGTAGGCCGGGACAGTTCCTAAACACTGAAGCTTTCTTT.

The V gene is TRBV4-3, the J gene TRBJ1-1; D unresolved. The V end lost 0 bases, the J end lost 1 base, and 9 bases lay between the germline ends. CDR1 and CDR2 (germline): LGHNA, YSLEER. The CDR3 is 15 amino acids. The CDR3 protein is CASSQEVRTNTEAFF. The CDR3 bases are TGCGCCAGCAGCCAAGAGGTCAGAACGAACACTGAAGCTTTCTTT.

This clone was counted a single time. This chain joins TRBV4-1 and TRBJ2-1; 7 nucleotides match TRBD2. Germline V gene sequence: CDR1 MGHRA, CDR2 YSYEKL. The trim removed 1 base at V and 4 bases at J, leaving 4 bases unmatched. This CDR3 has 15 residues. The CDR3 here is CASSQGTRNYNEQFF. DNA for the CDR3: TGCGCCAGCAGCCAAGGGACTAGAAATTACAATGAGCAGTTCTTC.

The chain links TRBV23-1 to TRBJ1-2; 8 bases line up with TRBD1. TRBV23-1 is flagged as an ORF with uncertain function. V shed 2 bases, J shed 7 bases, and the junction held 33 bases outside the gene matches. The CDR3 extends over 23 amino acids. The CDR3, as DNA: TGCGCCAGCAGTCAAACCCCTTTGGGACAGGCGCCCTGGGGGGGGATTGACCAGGTTGGCTACACCTTC. This gives the protein CASSQTPLGQAPWGGIDQVGYTF.

The chain joins TRBV21-1 to TRBJ1-4; the table's D gene call, TRBD1, was not cross checked with the DNA. TRBV21-1 is flagged as a pseudogene. CDR3 size: 18 residues. In DNA form, the CDR3 reads TGTGCCAGCAGCACAGGGGCGCGGTCCGTTGCAACTAATGAAAAACTGTTTTTT. It specifies CASSTGARSVATNEKLFF.

This chain connects TRBV28 to TRBJ2-5; 9 nucleotides agree with TRBD2. The CDR3 runs 15 residues. Germline V gene sequence: CDR1 MDHEN, CDR2 SYDVKM. The junction had 7 bases not matched to a gene; V was cut back by 3 bases and J by 5 bases. CDR3 in DNA: TGTGCCAGCAGTTTGCGGGGGGGCTCTCGGGAGACCCAGTACTTC. This codes for CASSLRGGSRETQYF. The variable domain in full, completed from reference TRBV28 and TRBJ2-5, reads DVKVTQSSRYLVKRTGEKVFLECVQDMDHENMFWYRQDPGLGLRLIYFSYDVKMKEKGDIPEGYSVSREKKERFSLILESASTNQTSMYLCASSLRGGSRETQYFGPGTRLLVL.

This chain links TRBV29-1 with TRBJ1-5; tentatively, D is TRBD1 (5 bases). Germline lookup yields CDR1 SQVTM and CDR2 ANQGSEA. There are 13 residues in the CDR3. V lost 4 bases to trimming and J lost 2 bases, with 9 bases between them. As DNA, the CDR3 is TGCAGCGTTGTACAGGACGGCAATCAGCCCCAGCATTTT. This encodes CSVVQDGNQPQHF.

This chain uses TRBV6-1 with TRBJ2-5; 7 nucleotides line up with TRBD2. After removal of 3 bases from V and 3 bases from J, the junction contained 13 bases not matched to a gene. This CDR3 region has 17 residues. In germline, CDR1 is MNHNS, CDR2 SASEGT. CDR3 coding DNA: TGTGCCAGCAGTGAGGGGGACCTGGGAGGGGAAAAAGAGACCCAGTACTTC. As protein: CASSEGDLGGEKETQYF.

The chain is built from TRBV7-2 and TRBJ2-3; D gene uncertain. CDR1 and CDR2 from the germline V gene are SGHTA and FQGNSA. Trimming stripped 5 bases from V and 6 bases from J, with 15 bases between. This CDR3 is 14 amino acids long. CDR3 bases: TGTGCCAGCAGCCAAGGCTCTCGAGCCGATACGCAGTATTTT. Amino acids: CASSQGSRADTQYF.

The rearrangement joins TRBV14 to TRBJ2-3; D gene ambiguous. CDR1 is SGHDN and CDR2 is FVKESK in the germline V gene. Deletions cut 4 bases from V and 2 bases from J, with 10 bases between. There are 14 residues in the CDR3. In nucleotides, the CDR3 is TGTGCCAGCAGCCCCCTACGAGACACAGATACGCAGTATTTT. Its protein is CASSPLRDTDTQYF.

The V gene is TRBV6-5, the J gene TRBJ1-1; 8 nucleotides match TRBD1. Germline V gene lookup returns CDR1 MNHEY and CDR2 SVGAGI. The V segment lost 5 bases and the J segment 4 bases; nucleotides outside the gene matches: 3. CDR3 size: 13 residues. The CDR3 sequence is CASSNTGGTEAFF. The CDR3 DNA sequence: TGTGCCAGCAGTAATACAGGGGGCACTGAAGCTTTCTTT.

The chain combines TRBV7-2 with TRBJ2-1; 11 positions agree with TRBD2. There are 15 residues in the CDR3. J lost 4 bases, V lost 10 bases, and 9 bases had no gene match. Looked up from germline, CDR1 is SGHTA and CDR2 is FQGNSA. CDR3 sequence: CATKSGTSGYNEQFF. Here the CDR3 DNA reads TGTGCCACCAAGTCCGGGACTAGCGGATACAATGAGCAGTTCTTC.

The gene calls are TRBV5-6 and TRBJ2-7; unclear D gene. CDR3 size: 14 residues. Trimming left V 3 bases short and J 1 base short, with 11 bases between. Germline lookup yields CDR1 SGHDT and CDR2 YYEEEE. The CDR3 reads CASSSRTVSYEQYF. The CDR3 nucleotides read TGTGCCAGCAGCTCGCGGACGGTGTCCTACGAGCAGTACTTC.

The CDR3 is CASSLEGTEQYF. DNA of the CDR3: TGTGCCAGCAGCTTAGAGGGGACCGAGCAGTACTTC. The chain has TRBV7-9 and TRBJ2-7; tentatively, D is TRBD1 or TRBD2 (5 bases each). Germline CDR1 and CDR2: SEHNR and FQNEAQ (reference sequence). The CDR3 runs 12 residues. Trimming removed 1 base at V and 6 bases at J, with 7 bases between.

This chain connects TRBV18 to TRBJ1-6, with D unresolved. Germline lookup yields CDR1 KGHSH and CDR2 LQKENI. V shed 2 bases and J shed 8 bases, with 13 bases lying between them. The CDR3 is 15 amino acids. The CDR3 DNA reads as TGTGCCAGCTCACCATATGGGGTTAGTGATTCACCCCTCCACTTT. Translated: CASSPYGVSDSPLHF.

V and J are TRBV4-1 and TRBJ1-4, with 7 bases identical to TRBD1. The CDR3 length is 15 residues. The germline CDR1 and CDR2 sequences are MGHRA and YSYEKL. Trimming cost V 2 bases and J 4 bases; bases outside gene matches: 4. CDR3 residues: CASSQPGQNNEKLFF. CDR3 nucleotide sequence: TGCGCCAGCAGCCAACCGGGACAGAATAATGAAAAACTGTTTTTT.

The CDR3 sequence: CASSEALPGEGTDTQYF. Written as DNA, the CDR3 is TGTGCCAGCAGTGAAGCGCTTCCAGGGGAGGGGACAGATACGCAGTATTTT. The rearrangement joins TRBV2 to TRBJ2-3; D might be TRBD2 (7 bases). The CDR3 runs 17 residues. Germline V CDR1 and CDR2: SNHLY, FYNNEI. V was cut by 0 bases and J by 3 bases, with 16 bases left in between.

The rearrangement uses TRBV18 and TRBJ2-2; no firm D call. V was pared by 1 base and J by 4 bases, with 4 bases between. The CDR3 is made up of 13 amino acids. CDR1 is KGHSH and CDR2 is LQKENI in the germline V gene. Here the CDR3 reads CASSPLSTGELFF. CDR3 bases: TGTGCCAGCTCACCACTATCCACCGGGGAGCTGTTTTTT.

This clone was counted only a few times. The chain links TRBV28 to TRBJ2-6; 9 positions match TRBD1. Germline V gives CDR1 MDHEN, CDR2 SYDVKM. Germline trimming cut 8 bases from V and 1 base from J; bases unmatched to any gene: 12. The CDR3 totals 18 residues. CDR3 in amino acids: CASASRTGAISGANVLTF. The CDR3 nucleotides read TGTGCCAGCGCCTCTAGGACAGGGGCAATTTCTGGGGCCAACGTCCTGACTTTC.

CDR3 sequence: CASSYQASSGANVLTF. The CDR3 DNA is TGTGCCAGCAGTTACCAGGCGTCCTCTGGGGCCAACGTCCTGACTTTC. The rearrangement links TRBV6-6 to TRBJ2-6; D is uncertain. Germline V gene sequence: CDR1 MNHNY, CDR2 SVGAGI (reference sequence). The CDR3 runs to 16 residues. Trimming took off 2 bases at V and 0 bases at J, with 8 bases between the two ends.

The J gene is TRBJ1-2, the V gene TRBV5-6; D may be TRBD1 (5 bases). In germline, CDR1 is SGHDT, CDR2 YYEEEE. Between the trimmed V and J ends, which lost 4 bases and 12 bases, there was a span of 25 bases. The CDR3 has 15 amino acids. CDR3: CASSRRAGLSRGHTF. Written as DNA, the CDR3 is TGTGCCAGCAGCCGACGGGCAGGGCTAAGTCGAGGTCACACCTTC.

The table lists this clone with a few counts. The chain has TRBV6-5 and TRBJ1-4, with D hard to call. Between the trimmed V and J ends, which lost 5 bases and 8 bases, there was a span of 18 bases. Per the germline V gene, CDR1 is MNHEY and CDR2 is SVGAGI. This CDR3 has 15 amino acids. The CDR3 loop is CASSPQEGSYEKLFF. The CDR3 nucleotides read TGTGCCAGCAGTCCTCAGGAAGGTTCATACGAAAAACTGTTTTTT.

This clone was seen only once. This rearrangement joins TRBV28 to TRBJ2-5, with 9 bases lining up with TRBD1. The J call may be mistaken, given a closer DNA end match to TRBJ2-7. This CDR3 has 15 amino acids. The germline CDR1 and CDR2 sequences are MDHEN and SYDVKM. CDR3 nucleotide sequence: TGTGCCAGCAGCCGACAGGGGGGGGCCAGGGGCGAGCAGTACTTC. It translates to CASSRQGGARGEQYF.

This sequence joins TRBV7-2 and TRBJ1-4; TRBD1 is a possible D gene (5 bases). The CDR3 is made up of 13 amino acids. Trimming cost V 4 bases and J 8 bases, with 11 bases left between them. CDR1 is SGHTA and CDR2 is FQGNSA in the germline V gene. CDR3 sequence reads: CASSSGLREKLFF. In DNA form, the CDR3 reads TGTGCCAGCAGCTCGGGGCTTAGGGAAAAACTGTTTTTT.

The chain recombines TRBV4-3 with TRBJ1-1; D gene ambiguous. V was pared by 4 bases and J by 4 bases, with 7 bases between. The CDR3 totals 12 residues. Germline V gives CDR1 LGHNA, CDR2 YSLEER. As DNA, the CDR3 is TGCGCCAGCAGCCTAGTGGGCACTGAAGCTTTCTTT. This gives the protein CASSLVGTEAFF.

The CDR3 DNA reads as TGTGCCATCAGCTTAGCGGGGGGAAACTACAATGAGCAGTTCTTC. Translating it yields CAISLAGGNYNEQFF. This chain connects TRBV10-3 to TRBJ2-1; 10 bases match TRBD2. V lost 6 bases, J lost 3 bases, and 5 bases stayed unmatched. Germline V gene data show CDR1 as ENHRY and CDR2 as SYGVKD. This CDR3 contains 15 residues.